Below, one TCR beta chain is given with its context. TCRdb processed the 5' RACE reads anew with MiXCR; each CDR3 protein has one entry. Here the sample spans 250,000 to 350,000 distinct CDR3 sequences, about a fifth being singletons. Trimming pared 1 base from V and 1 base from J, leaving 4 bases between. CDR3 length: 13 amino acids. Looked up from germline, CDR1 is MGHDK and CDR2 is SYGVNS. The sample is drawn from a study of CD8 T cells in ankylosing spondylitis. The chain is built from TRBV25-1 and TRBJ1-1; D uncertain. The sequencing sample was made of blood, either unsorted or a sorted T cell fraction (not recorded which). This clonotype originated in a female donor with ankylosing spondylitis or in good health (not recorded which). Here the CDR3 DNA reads TGTGCCAGCAGTGAATTCGGGAACACTGAAGCTTTCTTT. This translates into CASSEFGNTEAFF.